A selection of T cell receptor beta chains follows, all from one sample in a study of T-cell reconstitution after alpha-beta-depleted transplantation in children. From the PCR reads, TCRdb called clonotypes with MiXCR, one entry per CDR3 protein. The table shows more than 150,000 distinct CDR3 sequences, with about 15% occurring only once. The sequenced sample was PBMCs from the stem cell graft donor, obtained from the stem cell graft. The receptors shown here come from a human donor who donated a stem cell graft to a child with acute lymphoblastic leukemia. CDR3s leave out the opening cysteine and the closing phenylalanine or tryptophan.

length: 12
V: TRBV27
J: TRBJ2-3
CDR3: ASSYLGSADTQY

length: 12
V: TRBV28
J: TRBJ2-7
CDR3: ASSLPGLANEQY

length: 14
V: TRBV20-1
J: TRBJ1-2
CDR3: SATNPGTGAGYGYT

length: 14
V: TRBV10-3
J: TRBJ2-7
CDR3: ATDGTSGSEGYEQY

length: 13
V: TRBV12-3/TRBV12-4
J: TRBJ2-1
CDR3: ASSPRTGLGNEQF

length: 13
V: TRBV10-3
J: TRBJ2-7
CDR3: AISGGDAKTYEQY

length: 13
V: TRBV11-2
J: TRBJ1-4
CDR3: ASSLDGGSNEKLF

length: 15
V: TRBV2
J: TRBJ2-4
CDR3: ASSSERTPKAKNIQY

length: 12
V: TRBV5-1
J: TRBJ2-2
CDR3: ASSLESNTGELF

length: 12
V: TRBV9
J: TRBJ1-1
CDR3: ASSVLTRNTEAF

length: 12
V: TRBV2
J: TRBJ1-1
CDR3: ASSEEVRYTEAF

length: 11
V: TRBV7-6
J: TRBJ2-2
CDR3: ASSQGESGELF

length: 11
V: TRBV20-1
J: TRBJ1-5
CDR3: SARPDRDQPQH

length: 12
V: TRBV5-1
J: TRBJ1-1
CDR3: ASSSRGLEAEAF

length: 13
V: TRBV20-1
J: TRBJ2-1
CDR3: SAGAAGTGGGEQF

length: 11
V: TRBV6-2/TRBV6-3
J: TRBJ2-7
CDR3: ASSPPPRYEQY

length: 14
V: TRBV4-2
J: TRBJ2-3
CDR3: ASSLYTGPLTDTQY

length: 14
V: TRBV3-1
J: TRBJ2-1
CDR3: ASSERKREVTNEQF

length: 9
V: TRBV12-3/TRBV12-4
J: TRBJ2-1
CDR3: ASSLQREQF

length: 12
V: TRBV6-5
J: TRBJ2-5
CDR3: ASSYTAYQETQY

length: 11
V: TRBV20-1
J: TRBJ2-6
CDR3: SAEEYGANVLT

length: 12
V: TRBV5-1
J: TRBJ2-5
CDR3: ASSVGTAGETQY

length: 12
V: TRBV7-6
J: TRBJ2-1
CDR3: ASSEVGQGSRQF

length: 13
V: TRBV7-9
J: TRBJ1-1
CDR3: ASSLSPLLNTEAF

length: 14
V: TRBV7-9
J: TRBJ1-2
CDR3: ASSLQKATTNYGYT

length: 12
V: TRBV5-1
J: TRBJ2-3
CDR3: ASSLGTGKDTQY

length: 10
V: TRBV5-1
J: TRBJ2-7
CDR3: ASSFNREEQY

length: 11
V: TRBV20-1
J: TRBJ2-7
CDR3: SSLTPSSYEQY

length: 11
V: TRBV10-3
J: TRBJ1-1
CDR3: ATSSETNTEAF

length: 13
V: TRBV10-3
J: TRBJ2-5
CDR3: AISESDREVETQY

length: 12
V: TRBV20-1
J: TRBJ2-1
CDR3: SARGQGIYREQF

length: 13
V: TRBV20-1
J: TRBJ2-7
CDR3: SGASGYLSTREQY

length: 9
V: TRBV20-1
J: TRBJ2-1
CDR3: SAPVKREQF

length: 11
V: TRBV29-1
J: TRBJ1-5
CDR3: SVGHGPSAPAY

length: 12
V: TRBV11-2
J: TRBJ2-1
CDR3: ASSSAGGPNEQF

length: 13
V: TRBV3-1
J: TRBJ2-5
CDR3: AFSRQGAIQETQY

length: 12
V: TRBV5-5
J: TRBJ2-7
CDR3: ASSPDRQRGEQY

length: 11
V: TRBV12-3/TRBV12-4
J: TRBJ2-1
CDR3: ASSPAARGEQF

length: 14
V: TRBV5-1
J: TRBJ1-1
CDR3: ASSFYPGHKNTEAF

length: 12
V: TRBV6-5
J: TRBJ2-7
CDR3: ASSYGDRAYEQY

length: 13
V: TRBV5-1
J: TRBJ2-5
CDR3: ASSSHGTEQETQY

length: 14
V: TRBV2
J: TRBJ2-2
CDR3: ASSEPRVDSTGELF

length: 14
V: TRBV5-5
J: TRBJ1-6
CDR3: ASSPVPGHSDSPLH

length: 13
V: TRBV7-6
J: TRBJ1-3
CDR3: ASSRDRASGNTIY

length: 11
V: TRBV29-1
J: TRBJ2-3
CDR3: SVTSGSSDTQY

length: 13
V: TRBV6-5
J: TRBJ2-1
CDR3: ASSYFSGSANEQF

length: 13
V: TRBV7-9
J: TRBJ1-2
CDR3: ASSPGQGRNYGYT